The sequence of this T cell receptor beta chain was determined in a study of blood T cell repertoires in COVID-19. The protocol was immunoSEQ multiplex PCR, while the TCRdb copy is restricted to in-frame clones and leaves out a portion. Seen here are about 340,000 clones, about 89% observed once, and the top ten hold about 6.9%. Germline loops: CDR1 SGHRS, CDR2 YFSETQ. After removal of 4 bases from V and 0 bases from J, the junction contained 4 bases not matched to a gene. This CDR3 is built from 15 residues. The rearrangement links TRBV5-1 to TRBJ2-7, with TRBD2 matching over 10 bases. The material sequenced was peripheral blood. The TCR sequence derives from a woman between 50 and 59 years old with COVID-19, enrolled during active disease. CDR3 nucleotides: TGCGCCAGCAGCCCGCGGACTAGCGGCTCCTACGAGCAGTACTTC. Residues: CASSPRTSGSYEQYF.